This T cell receptor beta chain was observed in a study of spatial heterogeneity in lung cancer. TCRdb passed the 5' RACE reads through MiXCR, listing each CDR3 protein once. This sample has about 52,000 distinct CDR3 sequences; under 7.5% occur once, and the top ten carry about 3%. This clonotype was found many times. Time point reported: sample taken at primary tumor resection. Researchers sequenced whole RNA taken from tumor, nontumor lung or frozen PBMC without sorting. Trimming pared 2 bases from V and 8 bases from J, leaving 12 bases between. The CDR3 covers 13 residues. Germline CDR1 is MNHEY and CDR2 is SVGEGT.

The sequence was collected from a female donor with early-stage non-small cell lung cancer. Specimen: PBMCs, collected at surgery. The chain joins TRBV6-2 or TRBV6-3 to TRBJ1-2; D is ambiguous. CDR3 sequence: CASSYRQEGGYTF. The CDR3 bases are TGTGCCAGCAGTTACCGGCAGGAAGGCGGCTACACCTTC.